The rows below give T cell receptor beta chains drawn from one sample of a study of glioma-infiltrating T cells after dendritic cell vaccination. Clones were read by immunoSEQ multiplex PCR, and TCRdb kept only the in-frame ones, dropping some. The table lists 90,000 to 140,000 clones, around 89% of them singletons. The sequencing here drew on blood, taken after dendritic cell vaccination. The receptors come from a human donor with glioblastoma. The CDR3 runs from the conserved cysteine through the conserved F or W. Each record gives: D gene, V gene, CDR3 length, clone size, J gene, CDR3 protein, CDR3 DNA. D genes are given only for firm matches. Rows give clone size only sometimes, using once, few, many, or a class for an expanded clone.

d_call: .; v_call: TRBV19; cdr3_length: 14; clone_size: .; j_call: TRBJ2-1; cdr3_aa: CASSITGRMDEQFF; cdr3_nt: TGTGCCAGTAGTATTACGGGTCGTATGGATGAGCAGTTCTTC
d_call: TRBD2; v_call: TRBV11-3; cdr3_length: 16; clone_size: .; j_call: TRBJ2-3; cdr3_aa: CASSLVVAGTGDTQYF; cdr3_nt: TGTGCCAGCAGCTTAGTGGTAGCGGGGACGGGGGATACGCAGTATTTT
d_call: TRBD1; v_call: TRBV7-9; cdr3_length: 17; clone_size: few; j_call: TRBJ1-1; cdr3_aa: CASSLRGQGAYDTEAFF; cdr3_nt: TGTGCCAGCAGCTTACGGGGACAGGGGGCTTACGACACTGAAGCTTTCTTT
d_call: TRBD1; v_call: TRBV5-1; cdr3_length: 16; clone_size: .; j_call: TRBJ2-7; cdr3_aa: CASSPGPGQGSYEQYF; cdr3_nt: TGCGCCAGCAGCCCCGGCCCGGGACAGGGCTCCTACGAGCAGTACTTC
d_call: .; v_call: TRBV28; cdr3_length: 17; clone_size: .; j_call: TRBJ2-5; cdr3_aa: CASSSPLKSTSQETQYF; cdr3_nt: TGTGCCAGCAGTTCCCCCTTGAAGTCTACTAGCCAAGAGACCCAGTACTTC
d_call: .; v_call: TRBV4-1; cdr3_length: 12; clone_size: .; j_call: TRBJ1-2; cdr3_aa: CASSPQGSGYTF; cdr3_nt: TGCGCCAGCAGCCCCCAGGGGTCTGGCTACACCTTC
d_call: TRBD1; v_call: TRBV19; cdr3_length: 13; clone_size: .; j_call: TRBJ1-1; cdr3_aa: CASRQGADTEAFF; cdr3_nt: TGTGCCAGCCGACAGGGGGCTGACACTGAAGCTTTCTTT
d_call: .; v_call: TRBV5-1; cdr3_length: 14; clone_size: .; j_call: TRBJ2-3; cdr3_aa: CASSLSPSTDTQYF; cdr3_nt: TGCGCCAGCAGCTTGAGCCCTAGCACAGATACGCAGTATTTT
d_call: TRBD2; v_call: TRBV29-1; cdr3_length: 14; clone_size: .; j_call: TRBJ2-3; cdr3_aa: CSGGWGGYTDTQYF; cdr3_nt: TGCAGCGGGGGTTGGGGGGGGTACACAGATACGCAGTATTTT
d_call: .; v_call: TRBV5-1; cdr3_length: 15; clone_size: once; j_call: TRBJ1-1; cdr3_aa: CASRGHRDRFAEAFF; cdr3_nt: TGCGCCAGCAGAGGACATCGAGATAGGTTCGCTGAAGCTTTCTTT
d_call: .; v_call: TRBV14; cdr3_length: 16; clone_size: .; j_call: TRBJ2-7; cdr3_aa: CASSQEWGEGPLEQYF; cdr3_nt: TGTGCCAGCAGCCAAGAATGGGGTGAGGGCCCTCTCGAGCAGTACTTC
d_call: .; v_call: TRBV7-6; cdr3_length: 17; clone_size: .; j_call: TRBJ1-3; cdr3_aa: CASSLASPRNSGNTIYF; cdr3_nt: TGTGCCAGCAGCTTAGCCAGTCCCAGGAACTCTGGAAACACCATATATTTT
d_call: .; v_call: TRBV10-3; cdr3_length: 15; clone_size: .; j_call: TRBJ2-3; cdr3_aa: CAISEKRQDTDTQYF; cdr3_nt: TGTGCCATCAGTGAAAAGCGGCAGGACACAGATACGCAGTATTTT
d_call: TRBD2; v_call: TRBV10-1; cdr3_length: 16; clone_size: .; j_call: TRBJ2-1; cdr3_aa: CASSGVVRDYYNEQFF; cdr3_nt: TGCGCCAGCAGTGGGGTAGTCAGGGACTACTACAATGAGCAGTTCTTC
d_call: TRBD2; v_call: TRBV11-1; cdr3_length: 17; clone_size: once; j_call: TRBJ2-3; cdr3_aa: CASSSRAERERTDTQYF; cdr3_nt: TGTGCCAGCAGCTCCCGCGCGGAGCGGGAGAGGACAGATACGCAGTATTTT
d_call: TRBD1; v_call: TRBV5-1; cdr3_length: 15; clone_size: .; j_call: TRBJ2-7; cdr3_aa: CASSFDRDPLEKQYF; cdr3_nt: TGCGCCAGCAGCTTCGACAGGGACCCTTTGGAAAAGCAGTACTTC
d_call: .; v_call: TRBV9; cdr3_length: 15; clone_size: .; j_call: TRBJ1-2; cdr3_aa: CASSVGWGGSYGYTF; cdr3_nt: TGTGCCAGCAGCGTAGGATGGGGGGGCAGCTATGGCTACACCTTC
d_call: TRBD1; v_call: TRBV30; cdr3_length: 13; clone_size: .; j_call: TRBJ1-1; cdr3_aa: CAWSVQGGAEAFF; cdr3_nt: TGTGCCTGGAGTGTACAGGGGGGAGCTGAAGCTTTCTTT
d_call: TRBD1; v_call: TRBV2; cdr3_length: 14; clone_size: once; j_call: TRBJ1-1; cdr3_aa: CASTDRQGDTEAFF; cdr3_nt: TGTGCCAGCACCGACCGACAGGGGGACACTGAAGCTTTCTTT
d_call: .; v_call: TRBV7-9; cdr3_length: 13; clone_size: .; j_call: TRBJ1-6; cdr3_aa: CASSARGGRALHF; cdr3_nt: TGTGCCAGCAGCGCCCGGGGGGGTCGGGCCCTCCACTTT
d_call: .; v_call: TRBV10-1; cdr3_length: 13; clone_size: .; j_call: TRBJ2-7; cdr3_aa: CASSESGGYEQYF; cdr3_nt: TGCGCCAGCAGTGAGTCGGGGGGTTACGAGCAGTACTTC
d_call: TRBD1; v_call: TRBV10-3; cdr3_length: 16; clone_size: .; j_call: TRBJ1-2; cdr3_aa: CAIRPPTGFGIYGYTF; cdr3_nt: TGTGCCATCAGACCCCCGACAGGGTTTGGTATATATGGCTACACCTTC
d_call: TRBD2; v_call: TRBV11-3; cdr3_length: 16; clone_size: .; j_call: TRBJ2-7; cdr3_aa: CASSLGLAGTRGVQYF; cdr3_nt: TGTGCCAGCAGCTTGGGACTAGCGGGTACCCGCGGAGTGCAGTACTTC
d_call: TRBD1; v_call: TRBV4-2; cdr3_length: 14; clone_size: once; j_call: TRBJ1-5; cdr3_aa: CASSPGQGNQPQHF; cdr3_nt: TGTGCCAGCAGCCCAGGACAGGGCAATCAGCCCCAGCATTTT
d_call: .; v_call: TRBV5-5; cdr3_length: 14; clone_size: .; j_call: TRBJ2-7; cdr3_aa: CASSTYTSSYEQYF; cdr3_nt: TGTGCCAGCAGCACCTATACGAGCTCCTACGAGCAGTACTTC
d_call: TRBD1; v_call: TRBV19; cdr3_length: 13; clone_size: .; j_call: TRBJ1-1; cdr3_aa: CASRDRRETEAFF; cdr3_nt: TGTGCCAGCCGGGACAGGCGGGAAACTGAAGCTTTCTTT
d_call: TRBD1; v_call: TRBV5-4; cdr3_length: 14; clone_size: .; j_call: TRBJ1-2; cdr3_aa: CASSLASGGTGYTF; cdr3_nt: TGTGCCAGCAGCTTGGCCTCAGGGGGCACTGGCTACACCTTC
d_call: TRBD2; v_call: TRBV19; cdr3_length: 14; clone_size: .; j_call: TRBJ2-7; cdr3_aa: CASSISGRTYEQYF; cdr3_nt: TGTGCCAGTAGTATTAGCGGGAGAACCTACGAGCAGTACTTC
d_call: TRBD1; v_call: TRBV5-1; cdr3_length: 14; clone_size: .; j_call: TRBJ1-1; cdr3_aa: CASSFNDRGTEAFF; cdr3_nt: TGCGCCAGCAGCTTTAATGACAGGGGCACTGAAGCTTTCTTT
d_call: .; v_call: TRBV11-3; cdr3_length: 14; clone_size: .; j_call: TRBJ2-5; cdr3_aa: CASSLGGARETQYF; cdr3_nt: TGTGCCAGCAGCTTGGGGGGGGCCCGGGAGACCCAGTACTTC
d_call: .; v_call: TRBV21-1; cdr3_length: 15; clone_size: .; j_call: TRBJ2-7; cdr3_aa: CASSKGPRVAYEQYF; cdr3_nt: TGTGCCAGCAGCAAAGGGCCCAGGGTGGCCTACGAGCAGTACTTC
d_call: TRBD2; v_call: TRBV10-3; cdr3_length: 14; clone_size: .; j_call: TRBJ2-3; cdr3_aa: CAISGTSGTDTQYF; cdr3_nt: TGTGCCATCAGTGGAACTAGCGGGACAGATACGCAGTATTTT
d_call: .; v_call: TRBV7-8; cdr3_length: 15; clone_size: .; j_call: TRBJ2-1; cdr3_aa: CASTPGLRTYNEQFF; cdr3_nt: TGTGCCAGCACGCCAGGACTACGGACATACAATGAGCAGTTCTTC
d_call: .; v_call: TRBV10-3; cdr3_length: 13; clone_size: .; j_call: TRBJ2-3; cdr3_aa: CAGARQSTDTQYF; cdr3_nt: TGTGCCGGCGCCCGACAGAGCACAGATACGCAGTATTTT
d_call: .; v_call: TRBV4-2; cdr3_length: 18; clone_size: .; j_call: TRBJ2-1; cdr3_aa: CASSQDFYPGLLYNEQFF; cdr3_nt: TGTGCCAGCAGCCAAGATTTCTATCCGGGACTCCTTTACAATGAGCAGTTCTTC
d_call: TRBD2; v_call: TRBV27; cdr3_length: 14; clone_size: .; j_call: TRBJ2-7; cdr3_aa: CASSTPGGTYEQYF; cdr3_nt: TGTGCCAGCAGTACCCCGGGAGGTACCTACGAGCAGTACTTC
d_call: .; v_call: TRBV7-9; cdr3_length: 13; clone_size: .; j_call: TRBJ1-6; cdr3_aa: CASSSDKDSPLHF; cdr3_nt: TGTGCCAGCAGCTCGGACAAGGATTCACCCCTCCACTTT
d_call: .; v_call: TRBV11-2; cdr3_length: 17; clone_size: .; j_call: TRBJ1-2; cdr3_aa: CASSLETGPTIGYGYTF; cdr3_nt: TGTGCCAGCAGCTTAGAAACAGGCCCCACGATCGGCTATGGCTACACCTTC
d_call: TRBD2; v_call: TRBV7-2; cdr3_length: 15; clone_size: .; j_call: TRBJ2-7; cdr3_aa: CASSFGTSGSYEQYF; cdr3_nt: TGTGCCAGCAGCTTTGGGACTAGCGGGAGCTACGAGCAGTACTTC
d_call: TRBD1; v_call: TRBV11-2; cdr3_length: 15; clone_size: .; j_call: TRBJ1-5; cdr3_aa: CASSLGAGGSQPQHF; cdr3_nt: TGTGCCAGCAGCTTAGGGGCAGGGGGTAGCCAGCCCCAGCATTTT
d_call: TRBD2; v_call: TRBV11-3; cdr3_length: 15; clone_size: .; j_call: TRBJ2-7; cdr3_aa: CASSLDLVAGTEQYF; cdr3_nt: TGTGCCAGCAGCTTAGATCTAGTAGCGGGAACCGAGCAGTACTTC
d_call: .; v_call: TRBV11-3; cdr3_length: 14; clone_size: .; j_call: TRBJ2-7; cdr3_aa: CASSLDTSPHEQYF; cdr3_nt: TGTGCCAGCAGCTTAGATACTAGCCCCCACGAGCAGTACTTC
d_call: TRBD1; v_call: TRBV6-5; cdr3_length: 12; clone_size: .; j_call: TRBJ1-1; cdr3_aa: CASSLRGTEAFF; cdr3_nt: TGTGCCAGCAGTCTCAGGGGGACTGAAGCTTTCTTT
d_call: TRBD2; v_call: TRBV4-2; cdr3_length: 16; clone_size: .; j_call: TRBJ2-1; cdr3_aa: CASSPGGLAGYNEQFF; cdr3_nt: TGTGCCAGCAGCCCCGGGGGACTAGCGGGGTACAATGAGCAGTTCTTC